This entry lists 13 T cell receptor beta chains sequenced from one sample in a study of vaccination effects on CD4 cells after COVID-19. ViraFEST expansion of antigen-specific CD4+ T cells with viral peptide pools preceded sequencing. Subsequent to a culture period of 10 to 11 days, CD4+ T cells were isolated. Nucleocapsid antibodies stayed negative before and after vaccination, showing no earlier SARS-CoV-2 infection. Some clones are missing from TCRdb's copy, which holds only in-frame ones; the method was immunoSEQ multiplex PCR. Among 65,000 to 85,000 clones listed, 75% to 85% were seen once. No antigen is known for these receptors. The material was CD4+ T cells from PBMCs cultured with SARS-CoV-2 spike peptides, obtained before COVID-19 vaccination. The receptors originated from a human donor who received a COVID-19 vaccine.

The chain joins TRBV28 to TRBJ2-5; D could derive from TRBD1 or TRBD2 (6 bases each). Between the trimmed V and J ends, which lost 7 bases and 5 bases, there was a span of 20 bases. The CDR3 covers 15 residues. The germline V gene encodes CDR1 MDHEN and CDR2 SYDVKM. The CDR3 DNA reads as TGTGCCAGCACAATCCTAATGGGGGGCACGGAGACCCAGTACTTC. Its protein is CASTILMGGTETQYF.

The chain combines TRBV14 with TRBJ1-1; TRBD1 might be the D (6 bases). The CDR3 runs 14 residues. Germline V gene lookup returns CDR1 SGHDN and CDR2 FVKESK. Trimming stripped 1 base from V and 7 bases from J, with 13 bases between. CDR3: CASSQAPGQLEAFF. The DNA of the CDR3 is TGTGCCAGCAGCCAAGCCCCAGGACAGCTTGAAGCTTTCTTT.

The CDR3: CASSLEEGTEAFF. CDR3 DNA: TGTGCCAGCAGTCTGGAGGAGGGCACTGAAGCTTTCTTT. This chain connects TRBV6-5 to TRBJ1-1; no firm D call. The CDR3 is 13 amino acids. Germline lookup yields CDR1 MNHEY and CDR2 SVGAGI. The V and J ends lost 5 bases and 4 bases respectively, with 11 bases between them.

The CDR3 protein is CASRIKTGDGTEAFF. In nucleotides, the CDR3 is TGTGCCAGCAGAATTAAGACGGGGGATGGCACTGAAGCTTTCTTT. The chain combines TRBV7-2 with TRBJ1-1; a possible D gene is TRBD1 (5 bases). The CDR3 totals 15 residues. In germline, CDR1 is SGHTA, CDR2 FQGNSA. Between the trimmed V and J ends, which lost 6 bases and 4 bases, there was a span of 18 bases.

This sequence joins TRBV18 and TRBJ2-6; D is ambiguous. This CDR3 has 18 amino acids. The germline V gene encodes CDR1 KGHSH and CDR2 LQKENI. The ends were cut back, 1 base at V and 3 bases at J, with 16 bases in the middle. The CDR3 is CASSPRTGLIGGANVLTF. DNA for the CDR3: TGTGCCAGCTCACCACGAACGGGCCTGATCGGTGGGGCCAACGTCCTGACTTTC.

V and J are TRBV12-3 or TRBV12-4 and TRBJ1-5; D unclear. V gave up 2 bases and J gave up 7 bases, with 6 bases separating them. CDR3 length: 12 amino acids. This chain's CDR3 is CASSLIGQPQHF. The CDR3 nucleotides read TGTGCCAGCAGTTTAATCGGGCAGCCCCAGCATTTT.

The chain combines TRBV11-2 with TRBJ2-5; D is ambiguous. Germline CDR1 reads SGHAT; CDR2 reads FQNNGV. The CDR3 length is 14 residues. Deletions cut 2 bases from V and 5 bases from J, with 12 bases between. CDR3 DNA sequence: TGTGCCAGCAGCTTACCGTCGACTCCGGAGACCCAGTACTTC. This translates into CASSLPSTPETQYF.

The rearrangement links TRBV7-5 to TRBJ2-1; the DNA was not compared with TRBD1, the D call given in the table. TRBV7-5 is noted as a pseudogene. This CDR3 is 15 amino acids long. The CDR3 DNA reads as TGTGCCAGAAGCTTTCCGATACATCAGGGGGCTGAGCAGTTCTTC. This encodes CARSFPIHQGAEQFF.

This clone is a singleton in its sample. This rearrangement joins TRBV5-1 to TRBJ2-1; either TRBD1 or TRBD2 may fit D (5 bases each). Per germline, CDR1 SGHRS and CDR2 YFSETQ. V dropped 6 bases and J dropped 2 bases, with 18 bases sitting between them. The CDR3 runs to 16 residues. The CDR3 region is CASTRTGTLAYNEQFF. In nucleotides, the CDR3 is TGCGCCAGCACCCGAACCGGGACCCTGGCCTACAATGAGCAGTTCTTC.

The chain couples TRBV9 to TRBJ2-5; the D gene is possibly TRBD2 (7 bases). The CDR3 covers 15 residues. Germline V gene lookup returns CDR1 SGDLS and CDR2 YYNGEE. Trimming took 3 bases from V and 5 from J, leaving 17 bases between them. Here the CDR3 reads CASSGGGGLGETQYF. The CDR3 DNA sequence: TGTGCCAGCAGCGGCGGGGGCGGGTTAGGGGAGACCCAGTACTTC.

The chain uses TRBV3-1 (or the pseudogene TRBV3-2) and TRBJ2-3, with 14 bases matching TRBD2. Trimming at V came to 4 bases and at J to 0 bases, leaving 3 bases not matched to a gene. The CDR3 is 17 amino acids. Looked up from germline, CDR1 is LGHDT and CDR2 is YNNKEL (reference sequence). CDR3 in amino acids: CASSPGLAGASTDTQYF. DNA for the CDR3: TGTGCCAGCAGCCCGGGACTAGCGGGGGCCAGCACAGATACGCAGTATTTT.

The gene calls are TRBV6-5 and TRBJ2-1; D unclear. CDR3 length: 12 amino acids. Trimming took off 8 bases at V and 15 bases at J, with 20 bases between the two ends. Germline assignment: CDR1 MNHEY and CDR2 SVGAGI. CDR3 bases: TGTGCCAGCGCATACCAAATCGAAAGCCTGTTCTTC. This sequence encodes CASAYQIESLFF.

This chain joins TRBV28 and TRBJ1-2, with TRBD1 as a possible D gene (5 bases). The CDR3 is made up of 15 amino acids. The germline CDR1 and CDR2 sequences are MDHEN and SYDVKM. V lost 7 bases and J lost 4, with 19 bases in between. The CDR3 spells CASTQEQGKAYGYTF. As DNA, the CDR3 is TGTGCCAGCACCCAGGAGCAGGGAAAGGCCTATGGCTACACCTTC.